These 16 T cell receptor beta chains were sequenced from one sample in a study of cytotoxic CD8 clonotypes in ibrutinib-treated CLL. Libraries were prepared by immunoSEQ multiplex PCR; TCRdb keeps only in-frame clonotypes and omits some of them. The repertoire consists of some 200,000 clones, with more than 65% occurring once and the leading ten covering approximately 6%. Sequences were derived from PBMCs, sampled after 12 months of ibrutinib treatment. The receptors were gathered from a human donor with chronic lymphocytic leukemia.

The chain employs TRBV7-3 and TRBJ2-1, with D unresolved. V was cut by 1 base and J by 6 bases, with 10 bases left in between. Germline-derived CDR1 and CDR2 are SGHTA and FQGTGA. The CDR3 is made up of 14 amino acids. The CDR3 DNA reads TGTGCCAGCAGCTTAATTTCGCTGGGCAATGAGCAGTTCTTC. It yields the protein CASSLISLGNEQFF.

The chain joins TRBV6-5 to TRBJ2-7; 7 bases fit TRBD2. Germline assignment: CDR1 MNHEY and CDR2 SVGAGI. Losses at the gene ends were 5 bases for V and 6 bases for J; bases not matched to a gene: 10. CDR3 length equals 14 residues. The chain's CDR3 is CASSPRGGWGEQYF. CDR3 coding DNA: TGTGCCAGCAGTCCACGGGGAGGGTGGGGCGAGCAGTACTTC.

J is TRBJ2-7 and V is TRBV27; tentative D call: TRBD2 (5 bases). The germline V gene encodes CDR1 MNHEY and CDR2 SMNVEV (reference sequence). V lost 4 bases, J lost 5 bases, and 15 bases lay in between. The CDR3 runs 14 residues. The CDR3 nucleotides read TGTGCCAGCAGTTGGGGTCGGGGTGACAACGAGCAGTACTTC. Translating gives CASSWGRGDNEQYF.

The gene calls are TRBV6-5 and TRBJ2-7, with 8 bases identical to TRBD1. CDR1 and CDR2 (germline): MNHEY, SVGAGI. This CDR3 has 15 amino acids. The ends lost 4 bases at V and 5 bases at J; junction bases unmatched: 10. Here the CDR3 DNA reads TGTGCCAGCAGTTCCTTCAGGGGGCGCTTCGACGAGCAGTACTTC. This gives the protein CASSSFRGRFDEQYF.

The chain combines TRBV30 with TRBJ1-5; D remains ambiguous. This CDR3 comprises 14 residues. Germline V gene data show CDR1 as GTSNPN and CDR2 as SVGIG (reference sequence). V gave up 5 bases and J gave up 9 bases, with 20 bases separating them. The CDR3 sequence is CAWGINSAYWPQHF. The CDR3 DNA reads as TGTGCCTGGGGAATTAATAGCGCCTATTGGCCCCAGCATTTT. The full variable domain, completed using reference TRBV30 and TRBJ1-5, is SQTIHQWPATLVQPVGSPLSLECTVEGTSNPNLYWYRQAAGRGLQLLFYSVGIGQISSEVPQNLSASRPQDRQFILSSKKLLLSDSGFYLCAWGINSAYWPQHFGDGTRLSIL.

Only one count was recorded for this clone. The chain joins TRBV5-8 to TRBJ2-2; a possible D gene is TRBD1 (5 bases). The CDR3 extends over 15 amino acids. Germline V CDR1 and CDR2: SGHTS, YDEGEE. V was shortened by 4 bases and J by 1 base, with 11 bases between the two germline ends. CDR3 protein: CASSPRGLNTGELFF. Written as DNA, the CDR3 is TGTGCCAGCAGCCCTAGGGGATTGAACACCGGGGAGCTGTTTTTT. The entire variable domain, with the rest obtained from reference TRBV5-8 and TRBJ2-2, is as follows: EAGVTQSPTHLIKTRGQQATLRCSPISGHTSVYWYQQALGLGLQFLLWYDEGEERNRGNFPPRFSGRQFPNYSSELNVNALELEDSALYLCASSPRGLNTGELFFGEGSRLTVL.

This clone was counted only a few times. V and J are TRBV5-1 and TRBJ2-7; 8 bases are shared with TRBD1. The V gene's germline CDR1 is SGHRS and CDR2 YFSETQ. V was pared by 3 bases and J by 5 bases, with 4 bases of the junction left unmatched. The CDR3 has 13 residues. The CDR3, as DNA: TGCGCCAGCAGCTCTGGACAGGGCCACGAGCAGTACTTC. This encodes CASSSGQGHEQYF.

The chain carries TRBV7-3 and TRBJ2-3; 8 nucleotides agree with TRBD1. Germline assignment: CDR1 SGHTA and CDR2 FQGTGA. The trim removed 0 bases at V and 3 bases at J, leaving 5 bases unmatched. This CDR3 contains 16 residues. The CDR3 DNA sequence: TGTGCCAGCAGCTTAACCGGGGACAGGCCGACAGATACGCAGTATTTT. Protein: CASSLTGDRPTDTQYF.

The chain has TRBV7-2 and TRBJ1-1, with no clear D. CDR1 SGHTA and CDR2 FQGNSA come from the germline V gene. Between the trimmed V and J ends, which lost 5 bases and 11 bases, there was a span of 15 bases. The length of the CDR3 is 12 residues. CDR3 in amino acids: CASSQGPSPAFF. The CDR3 nucleotides are TGTGCCAGCAGCCAAGGGCCCTCACCGGCTTTCTTT.

This chain connects TRBV11-2 to TRBJ1-1; D not certain. Trimming shortened V by 5 bases and J by 0 bases, and 16 bases separated the two germline ends. This CDR3 contains 16 residues. The V gene's germline CDR1 is SGHAT and CDR2 FQNNGV. The chain's CDR3 is CASSLGPVTMNTEAFF. The CDR3 nucleotides read TGTGCCAGCAGCCTTGGCCCCGTAACCATGAACACTGAAGCTTTCTTT.

This clone has a handful of counts. The chain is built from TRBV11-3 and TRBJ1-2; 10 positions agree with TRBD1. This CDR3 has 13 residues. The V segment lost 3 bases and the J segment 6 bases; nucleotides outside the gene matches: 1. Looked up from germline, CDR1 is SGHNT and CDR2 is YENEEA. The CDR3 sequence: CASSFGQGDGYTF. The CDR3 DNA reads TGTGCCAGCAGCTTCGGACAGGGGGATGGCTACACCTTC.

This clone appeared a few times. This chain joins TRBV6-6 and TRBJ1-6; TRBD1 aligns across 7 bases. V gave up 4 bases and J gave up 13 bases; unmatched junction bases: 10. Germline V gene lookup returns CDR1 MNHNY and CDR2 SVGAGI (reference sequence). The CDR3 runs to 14 residues. This CDR3 reads CASSFLQGRGPLHF. For the CDR3, the DNA is TGTGCCAGCAGTTTCCTACAGGGGAGGGGGCCCCTCCACTTT.

The chain links TRBV30 to TRBJ2-3; D may be TRBD2 (6 bases). With 2 bases removed from V and 6 bases from J, the gap between germline ends came to 9 bases. CDR3 length equals 12 residues. The germline CDR1 and CDR2 sequences are GTSNPN and SVGIG (reference sequence). DNA for the CDR3: TGTGCCTGGAGTTCGGCGGGGGATACGCAGTATTTT. Translation: CAWSSAGDTQYF.

About this clone itself: The junction shows a germline mismatch at one end, possibly a read error. The chain employs TRBV7-8 and TRBJ2-7, with 8 bases that match TRBD1. In germline, CDR1 is SGHVS, CDR2 FQNEAQ. The CDR3 is 13 residues long. This CDR3 reads CASSLGTGSERDF. In DNA, the CDR3 is TGTGCCAGCAGCTTAGGGACAGGGTCCGAGCGGGACTTC.

A remark on this clone: Other DNA sequences in the same sample also yield this CDR3. The chain joins TRBV9 to TRBJ2-7; D might be TRBD1 (5 bases). The V and J ends lost 0 bases and 4 bases respectively, with 8 bases between them. This CDR3 region has 13 residues. Germline assignment: CDR1 SGDLS and CDR2 YYNGEE. CDR3 DNA: TGTGCCAGCAGCGTAGCGGACACATACGAGCAGTACTTC. The encoded protein is CASSVADTYEQYF.

The chain recombines TRBV28 with TRBJ2-1, with TRBD1 identical over 8 bases. There are 17 residues in the CDR3. Trimming cost V 3 bases and J 6 bases; bases outside gene matches: 13. CDR1 is MDHEN and CDR2 is SYDVKM in the germline V gene. CDR3 nucleotides: TGTGCCAGCAGTTTCCTGGACAGGGTCCGCCTACTCAATGAGCAGTTCTTC. Its protein product is CASSFLDRVRLLNEQFF.